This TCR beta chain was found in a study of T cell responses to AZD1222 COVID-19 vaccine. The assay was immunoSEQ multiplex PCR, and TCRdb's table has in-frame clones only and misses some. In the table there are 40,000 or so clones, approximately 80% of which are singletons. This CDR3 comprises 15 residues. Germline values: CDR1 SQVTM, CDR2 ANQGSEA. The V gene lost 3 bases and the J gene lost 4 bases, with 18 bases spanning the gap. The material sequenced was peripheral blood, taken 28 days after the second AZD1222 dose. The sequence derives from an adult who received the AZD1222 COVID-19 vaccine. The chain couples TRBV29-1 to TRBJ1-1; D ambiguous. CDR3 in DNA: TGCAGCGTTGATCCAGGTATGAAGGGAGGCACTGAAGCTTTCTTT. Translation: CSVDPGMKGGTEAFF.